Each of the 25 T cell receptor beta chains below was sequenced from the same sample in a study of shared T cell receptors in the human thymus (TCRdb year 2021). Preparation of the library involved the immunoSEQ multiplex PCR assay. TCRdb stores this immuneACCESS table with in-frame sequences only. Part of the clones is absent; in the studies checked, under half of the shortfall reflects unresolved V genes, and no reason is known for the rest. The sample table shows roughly 700,000 clones, and roughly 90% are seen once. The ten largest account for 0.0095% to 0.013% of the sample. This same sample was also taken into another study, of human thymus T cells.

Material: thymocytes. Receptors originate from a boy under two years old with a congenital heart defect. Donor details come from another sample of the same person, matched by shared clones.

This clone was recorded once. The genes are TRBV19 and TRBJ1-5, with 7 bases lining up with TRBD1. The trim removed 5 bases at V and 0 bases at J, leaving 7 bases unmatched. From germline, CDR1 is LNHDA and CDR2 SQIVND (reference sequence). CDR3 length: 16 amino acids. The CDR3 loop is CASSAQQGYSNQPQHF. Here the CDR3 DNA reads TGTGCCAGTAGTGCCCAACAGGGGTATAGCAATCAGCCCCAGCATTTT.

The J gene is TRBJ1-2, the V gene TRBV9, with 12 nucleotides matching TRBD1. In germline, CDR1 is SGDLS, CDR2 YYNGEE. V shed 5 bases and J 4 bases; nucleotides not matched to a gene: 12. CDR3 length: 17 amino acids. CDR3 sequence (DNA): TGTGCCAGCAGGAATTCCGGGACAGGGGGCTCGAGCTATGGCTACACCTTC. Amino acids: CASRNSGTGGSSYGYTF.

V gene TRBV7-9 combines with J gene TRBJ2-7, with D possibly TRBD2 on 5 matching bases. The V gene lost 1 base and the J gene lost 3 bases, with 7 bases spanning the gap. Germline V gene data show CDR1 as SEHNR and CDR2 as FQNEAQ (reference sequence). The CDR3 extends over 13 amino acids. This chain's CDR3 is CASSLGGDYEQYF. The CDR3 DNA reads TGTGCCAGCAGCTTAGGGGGAGACTACGAGCAGTACTTC.

The rearrangement links TRBV4-1 to TRBJ2-7; TRBD2 matches 7 bases. Per the germline V gene, CDR1 is MGHRA and CDR2 is YSYEKL. The junction had 18 bases not matched to a gene; V was cut back by 0 bases and J by 4 bases. CDR3 size: 19 residues. Here the CDR3 DNA reads TGCGCCAGCAGCCAAGAGGATAGGAGCCGGGGCGGGAGTTGGTACGAGCAGTACTTC. Translation gives CASSQEDRSRGGSWYEQYF.

V usage is TRBV7-2 and J usage is TRBJ1-5, with no clear D. V dropped 4 bases and J dropped 11 bases, with 15 bases sitting between them. This CDR3 has 13 amino acids. CDR1 and CDR2 (germline): SGHTA, FQGNSA. The CDR3 nucleotides read TGTGCCAGCAGCTACTCGGGCCGAGGGTCCCAGCATTTT. The encoded protein is CASSYSGRGSQHF. The complete variable domain, with remaining parts taken from reference TRBV7-2 and TRBJ1-5, reads GAGVSQSPSNKVTEKGKDVELRCDPISGHTALYWYRQSLGQGLEFLIYFQGNSAPDKSGLPSDRFSAERTGGSVSTLTIQRTQQEDSAVYLCASSYSGRGSQHFGDGTRLSIL.

This clone was seen a single time. V and J are TRBV9 and TRBJ2-1; 7 bases align to TRBD2. The CDR3 has 17 amino acids. V was clipped by 4 bases and J by 8 bases; unmatched bases: 18. Per germline, CDR1 SGDLS and CDR2 YYNGEE. CDR3 sequence reads: CASSPSPVVGREYEQFF. In DNA form, the CDR3 reads TGTGCCAGCAGCCCCTCCCCGGTGGTTGGGCGGGAGTATGAGCAGTTCTTC.

The chain links TRBV30 to TRBJ2-5; 9 nucleotides align to TRBD2. There are 16 residues in the CDR3. Trimming removed 8 bases from V and 4 bases from J; junction bases left unmatched: 17. CDR1 is GTSNPN and CDR2 is SVGIG in the germline V gene (reference sequence). DNA for the CDR3: TGTGCCCCCGAAAAATTGACTAGCGGTAAAACAGAGACCCAGTACTTC. This sequence encodes CAPEKLTSGKTETQYF.

CDR3 in DNA: TGTGCCTGGAGCCTTCGAGGTGAGCAGTTCTTC. It yields the protein CAWSLRGEQFF. This sequence joins TRBV30 and TRBJ2-1; D is unresolved. V was trimmed by 3 bases and J by 9 bases, leaving 9 bases between them. The CDR3 totals 11 residues. Germline lookup yields CDR1 GTSNPN and CDR2 SVGIG (reference sequence).

The chain carries TRBV27 and TRBJ1-2, with D possibly being TRBD1 (6 bases). The CDR3 sequence is 15 residues long. Germline CDR1 is MNHEY and CDR2 is SMNVEV (reference sequence). V was shortened by 5 bases and J by 8 bases, with 21 bases between the two germline ends. The CDR3 nucleotides read TGTGCCAGCAGTCCGAAACAGGGTCTTGTAGGGGGCTACACCTTC. It translates to CASSPKQGLVGGYTF.

The V call is TRBV15, the J call TRBJ2-3, with D maybe TRBD1 (5 bases). Germline loops: CDR1 LNHNV, CDR2 YYDKDF (reference sequence). The CDR3 sequence is 15 residues long. The V end lost 7 bases, the J end lost 2 bases, and 16 bases lay between the germline ends. The DNA of the CDR3 is TGTGCCACCACCCAGTCAACAGGAAACACAGATACGCAGTATTTT. Translation gives CATTQSTGNTDTQYF.

This rearrangement joins TRBV7-9 to TRBJ2-2; 7 bases are shared with TRBD1. Germline CDR1 reads SEHNR; CDR2 reads FQNEAQ (reference sequence). This CDR3 is 17 amino acids long. Losses at the gene ends were 4 bases for V and 0 bases for J; bases not matched to a gene: 8. CDR3 in amino acids: CASSSQGPNANTGELFF. CDR3 nucleotides: TGTGCCAGCAGCTCACAGGGGCCCAACGCGAACACCGGGGAGCTGTTTTTT.

The chain employs TRBV30 and TRBJ2-1; the match to TRBD2 covers 7 bases. V lost 3 bases and J lost 2; bases outside the gene matches: 10. The CDR3 is 16 residues long. The germline CDR1 and CDR2 sequences are GTSNPN and SVGIG (reference sequence). The CDR3, as DNA: TGTGCCTGGAGCCCGACAACGGGGGGAACCTACAATGAGCAGTTCTTC. It encodes CAWSPTTGGTYNEQFF.

A few counts support this clone. J is TRBJ1-2 and V is TRBV10-3; 9 bases line up with TRBD1. This CDR3 contains 14 residues. CDR1 is ENHRY, CDR2 SYGVKD, per germline. V dropped 5 bases and J dropped 5; count of bases not matched to a gene: 6. The CDR3 region is CAISTPGQGYGYTF. CDR3 coding DNA: TGTGCCATCAGTACGCCGGGACAGGGTTATGGCTACACCTTC.

V usage is TRBV2 and J usage is TRBJ2-5, with 10 bases lining up with TRBD1. Germline CDR1 is SNHLY and CDR2 is FYNNEI. Losses at the gene ends were 5 bases for V and 4 bases for J; bases not matched to a gene: 4. CDR3 size: 14 residues. CDR3 loop: CASSRGQGGETQYF. In DNA, the CDR3 is TGTGCCAGCAGTCGAGGACAGGGGGGAGAGACCCAGTACTTC.

The CDR3 protein is CASSSSGLAGVFEQFF. The CDR3 coding sequence is TGTGCCAGCAGTTCTTCCGGACTAGCGGGAGTTTTTGAGCAGTTCTTC. This sequence joins TRBV27 and TRBJ2-1; 13 bases match TRBD2. The V segment lost 4 bases and the J segment 9 bases; nucleotides outside the gene matches: 9. Germline CDR1 is MNHEY and CDR2 is SMNVEV (reference sequence). The CDR3 consists of 16 residues.

The rearrangement uses TRBV19 and TRBJ2-1; 7 nucleotides line up with TRBD1. The CDR3 contains 17 residues. V shed 0 bases, J shed 5 bases, and the junction held 10 bases outside the gene matches. Germline CDR1 reads LNHDA; CDR2 reads SQIVND (reference sequence). The CDR3 here is CASSIDLNRGYDNEQFF. CDR3 DNA sequence: TGTGCCAGTAGTATAGATCTGAACAGGGGATACGACAATGAGCAGTTCTTC.

The chain uses TRBV14 and TRBJ2-1; TRBD2 matches 10 bases. CDR1 and CDR2 from the germline V gene are SGHDN and FVKESK. CDR3 length: 16 amino acids. V lost 2 bases and J lost 7; bases outside the gene matches: 8. The chain's CDR3 is CASSQPSGSSENEQFF. The CDR3, as DNA: TGTGCCAGCAGCCAACCTAGCGGGAGTTCTGAGAATGAGCAGTTCTTC. Drawing the rest from reference TRBV14 and TRBJ2-1, the complete variable domain is EAGVTQFPSHSVIEKGQTVTLRCDPISGHDNLYWYRRVMGKEIKFLLHFVKESKQDESGMPNNRFLAERTGGTYSTLKVQPAELEDSGVYFCASSQPSGSSENEQFFGPGTRLTVL.

The V gene is TRBV7-6, the J gene TRBJ2-1; 7 bases match TRBD1. Germline V gene sequence: CDR1 SGHVS, CDR2 FNYEAQ. With 5 bases clipped from V and 3 bases from J, the junction kept 13 bases outside the gene matches. CDR3 length: 17 amino acids. Here the CDR3 reads CASSTTPGTAGYNEQFF. The CDR3 nucleotides are TGTGCCAGCAGCACTACCCCAGGGACAGCTGGCTACAATGAGCAGTTCTTC. Combining the CDR3 with reference TRBV7-6 and TRBJ2-1 gives the whole variable domain GAGVSQSPRYKVTKRGQDVALRCDPISGHVSLYWYRQALGQGPEFLTYFNYEAQQDKSGLPNDRFSAERPEGSISTLTIQRTEQRDSAMYRCASSTTPGTAGYNEQFFGPGTRLTVL.

The V call is TRBV2, the J call TRBJ2-5, with TRBD1 identical over 11 bases. The germline V gene encodes CDR1 SNHLY and CDR2 FYNNEI. The CDR3 is made up of 16 amino acids. V lost 6 bases to trimming and J lost 1 base; unmatched junction nucleotides: 7. The CDR3 is CASRTRDRGAQETQYF. In DNA, the CDR3 is TGTGCCAGCAGGACCCGGGACAGGGGGGCCCAAGAGACCCAGTACTTC.

This rearrangement joins TRBV9 to TRBJ1-4; perhaps TRBD1 as D (6 bases). Germline assignment: CDR1 SGDLS and CDR2 YYNGEE. The CDR3 contains 15 residues. The ends were cut back, 3 bases at V and 4 bases at J, with 13 bases in the middle. Written as DNA, the CDR3 is TGTGCCAGCAGCGCAGGGGCTGGGGGTAATGAAAAACTGTTTTTT. Protein: CASSAGAGGNEKLFF.

This clone was seen a few times. Other DNA sequences within the sample encode an identical CDR3. V gene TRBV19 combines with J gene TRBJ2-3, with 7 bases identical to TRBD2. Losses at the gene ends were 4 bases for V and 0 bases for J; bases not matched to a gene: 1. Germline lookup yields CDR1 LNHDA and CDR2 SQIVND (reference sequence). CDR3 length: 14 residues. CDR3 in DNA: TGTGCCAGTAGTACTAGCGGTAGCACAGATACGCAGTATTTT. As protein: CASSTSGSTDTQYF. The variable domain in full, completed from reference TRBV19 and TRBJ2-3, reads DGGITQSPKYLFRKEGQNVTLSCEQNLNHDAMYWYRQDPGQGLRLIYYSQIVNDFQKGDIAEGYSVSREKKESFPLTVTSAQKNPTAFYLCASSTSGSTDTQYFGPGTRLTVL.

This chain joins TRBV6-4 and TRBJ2-3, with 11 bases aligning to TRBD2. The V gene end was trimmed by 6 bases and the J gene end by 4 bases; junction bases not matched to a gene: 12. The CDR3 is 17 amino acids. Germline-derived CDR1 and CDR2 are MRHNA and SNTAGT. The CDR3 DNA sequence: TGTGCCAGCAGCTCCCCGGGGGTAGCGGGAGGGCCAGATACGCAGTATTTT. Amino acids: CASSSPGVAGGPDTQYF.

J is TRBJ2-7 and V is TRBV5-6; D remains ambiguous. The germline CDR1 and CDR2 sequences are SGHDT and YYEEEE. CDR3 length: 15 amino acids. With 0 bases removed from V and 2 bases from J, the gap between germline ends came to 12 bases. CDR3 DNA sequence: TGTGCCAGCAGCTTGGGGCCCCTCCTCCCCTACGAGCAGTACTTC. Residues: CASSLGPLLPYEQYF.

This chain uses TRBV6-5 with TRBJ2-5, with 7 bases identical to TRBD1. TRBJ2-7 matches the DNA end more closely, so the J call is doubtful. This CDR3 is 15 amino acids long. Germline V gene data show CDR1 as MNHEY and CDR2 as SVGAGI. The CDR3 sequence is CASSHRGEGTYEQYF. The CDR3 DNA reads TGTGCCAGCAGCCACAGGGGCGAGGGAACCTACGAGCAGTACTTC.

The rearrangement joins TRBV30 to TRBJ2-7, with 10 bases matching TRBD2. With 0 bases clipped from V and 3 bases from J, the junction kept 2 bases outside the gene matches. CDR1 GTSNPN and CDR2 SVGIG come from the germline V gene (reference sequence). This CDR3 has 14 amino acids. The CDR3 region is CAWSVLAGVYEQYF. CDR3 sequence (DNA): TGTGCCTGGAGTGTGCTAGCGGGGGTCTACGAGCAGTACTTC. Filled out from reference TRBV30 and TRBJ2-7, the complete variable domain reads SQTIHQWPATLVQPVGSPLSLECTVEGTSNPNLYWYRQAAGRGLQLLFYSVGIGQISSEVPQNLSASRPQDRQFILSSKKLLLSDSGFYLCAWSVLAGVYEQYFGPGTRLTVT.